The entry that follows covers one TCR beta chain sequence. Its antigen is as yet unknown. Per germline, CDR1 MNHNS and CDR2 SASEGT. Trimming shortened V by 7 bases and J by 2 bases, and 12 bases separated the two germline ends. The CDR3 covers 14 residues. The data derive from a study of OX40 agonist ivuxolimab in advanced cancers. Study findings and constraints: Low clonal expansion, among the lowest seen, marked partial responders at 0.1-3.0 mg/kg. Clonal expansion was seen in CD4+ and CD8+ blood T cells by week 6 at 0.1 to 3.0 mg/kg.

TCRdb's table, derived via immunoSEQ multiplex PCR, lists solely in-frame clones and lacks some. The sample holds tens of thousands of clones, under 90% seen once. J is TRBJ1-3 and V is TRBV6-1; D remains unclear. This sequence was found in an adult with an advanced solid tumor such as melanoma, head and neck, liver or kidney cancer. The sample consisted of CD4+ or CD8+ T cells sorted from blood, taken in a trial of the OX40 agonist ivuxolimab. The CDR3 nucleotides are TGTGCCAGCACCCCAGCATCAACTGGAAACACCATATATTTT. This encodes CASTPASTGNTIYF.